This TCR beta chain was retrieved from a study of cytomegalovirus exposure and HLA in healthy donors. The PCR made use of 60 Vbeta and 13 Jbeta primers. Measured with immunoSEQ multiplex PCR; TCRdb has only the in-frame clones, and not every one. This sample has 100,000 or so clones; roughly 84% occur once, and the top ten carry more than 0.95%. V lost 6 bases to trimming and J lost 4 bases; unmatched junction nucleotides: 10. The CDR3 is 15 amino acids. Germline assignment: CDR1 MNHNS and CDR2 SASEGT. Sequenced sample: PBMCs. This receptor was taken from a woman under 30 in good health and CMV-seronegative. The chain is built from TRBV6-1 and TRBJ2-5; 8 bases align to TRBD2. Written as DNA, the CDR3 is TGTGCCAGCAGCCGGCGGACTAGCAGGGGAGAGACCCAGTACTTC. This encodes CASSRRTSRGETQYF.